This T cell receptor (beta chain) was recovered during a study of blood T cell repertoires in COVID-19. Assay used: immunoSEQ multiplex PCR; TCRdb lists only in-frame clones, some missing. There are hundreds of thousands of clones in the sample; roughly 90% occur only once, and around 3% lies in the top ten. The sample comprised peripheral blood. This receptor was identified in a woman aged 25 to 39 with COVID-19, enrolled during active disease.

CDR3 DNA: TGTGCCAGCAGCTTAGGAGCCGCGCGAGAAGCTTTCTTT. It specifies CASSLGAAREAFF. The genes are TRBV7-2 and TRBJ1-1; the D is unclear. CDR3 length equals 13 residues. V was clipped by 1 base and J by 8 bases, with 11 bases between them. Germline CDR1 SGHTA, CDR2 FQGNSA.